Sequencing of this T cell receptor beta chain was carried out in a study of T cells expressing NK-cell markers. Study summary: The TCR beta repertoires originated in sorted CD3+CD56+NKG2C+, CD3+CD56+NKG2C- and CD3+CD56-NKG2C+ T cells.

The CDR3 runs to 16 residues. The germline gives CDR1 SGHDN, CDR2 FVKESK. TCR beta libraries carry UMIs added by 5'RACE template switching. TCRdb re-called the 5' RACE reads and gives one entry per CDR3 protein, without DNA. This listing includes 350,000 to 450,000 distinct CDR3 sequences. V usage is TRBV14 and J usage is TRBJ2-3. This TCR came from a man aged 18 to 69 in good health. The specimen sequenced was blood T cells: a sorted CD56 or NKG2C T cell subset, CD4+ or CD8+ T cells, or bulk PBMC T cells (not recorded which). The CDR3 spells CASSQDLVAGTDTQYF. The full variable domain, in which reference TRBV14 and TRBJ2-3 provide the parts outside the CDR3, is EAGVTQFPSHSVIEKGQTVTLRCDPISGHDNLYWYRRVMGKEIKFLLHFVKESKQDESGMPNNRFLAERTGGTYSTLKVQPAELEDSGVYFCASSQDLVAGTDTQYFGPGTRLTVL.